A single sample gave rise to the 30 T cell receptor beta chains below, sequenced in a study of T cell repertoires in cytomegalovirus infection. One entry per CDR3 protein, called by TCRdb with MiXCR from the reads. The sample lists just under 550,000 distinct CDR3 sequences, about 25% seen once, with roughly an eighth in the top ten. Material for sequencing was PBMCs. The origin of the receptors is a human donor in good health (CMV status not recorded). Some clones in this sample may be carry-over from other donors' samples.

The chain links TRBV20-1 to TRBJ2-1; 12 bases map to TRBD2. This CDR3 contains 15 residues. Germline V lookup: CDR1 DFQATT, CDR2 SNEGSKA (reference sequence). V was clipped by 4 bases and J by 9 bases; unmatched bases: 10. The CDR3 sequence is CSATPASGRASEQFF. The CDR3 DNA reads as TGCAGTGCTACCCCCGCTAGCGGGAGGGCCAGTGAGCAGTTCTTC.

This clonotype was counted between two and nine times. This chain links TRBV28 with TRBJ2-7; TRBD2 matches 11 bases. Germline V gene data show CDR1 as MDHEN and CDR2 as SYDVKM. The CDR3 consists of 16 residues. With 3 bases clipped from V and 5 bases from J, the junction kept 9 bases outside the gene matches. CDR3 loop: CASSLSELAGAHEQYF. Here the CDR3 DNA reads TGTGCCAGCAGTTTGTCTGAACTAGCGGGAGCCCACGAGCAGTACTTC.

Ten or more counts support this clonotype. CDR3 residues: CASSLGGRAGTDTQYF. Written as DNA, the CDR3 is TGTGCCAGCAGCTTAGGAGGGAGGGCCGGCACAGATACGCAGTATTTT. The gene calls are TRBV7-2 and TRBJ2-3; TRBD2 agrees at 7 bases. The CDR3 consists of 16 residues. Looked up from germline, CDR1 is SGHTA and CDR2 is FQGNSA. Germline trimming cut 1 base from V and 1 base from J; bases unmatched to any gene: 5. Drawing the rest from reference TRBV7-2 and TRBJ2-3, the complete variable domain is GAGVSQSPSNKVTEKGKDVELRCDPISGHTALYWYRQSLGQGLEFLIYFQGNSAPDKSGLPSDRFSAERTGGSVSTLTIQRTQQEDSAVYLCASSLGGRAGTDTQYFGPGTRLTVL.

The gene calls are TRBV12-3 or TRBV12-4 and TRBJ1-2; 10 nucleotides agree with TRBD1. V was clipped by 5 bases and J by 7 bases; unmatched bases: 7. This CDR3 region has 14 residues. DNA for the CDR3: TGTGCCAGCAGTCCGGGACAGGGGATCGGTGGCTACACCTTC. It yields the protein CASSPGQGIGGYTF.

This clonotype turned up a few times. The chain carries TRBV7-2 and TRBJ2-7; D possibly corresponds to TRBD2 (5 bases). Germline CDR1 is SGHTA and CDR2 is FQGNSA. The CDR3 length is 12 residues. V was pared by 5 bases and J by 9 bases, with 14 bases between. DNA for the CDR3: TGTGCCAGCAGCCCTCTAAATGCGGGGCAGTACTTC. Protein: CASSPLNAGQYF.

The table lists this clonotype with a few counts. V and J are TRBV19 and TRBJ1-5; 7 nucleotides match TRBD1. The CDR3 has 16 amino acids. The trim removed 3 bases at V and 5 bases at J, leaving 10 bases unmatched. Germline assignment: CDR1 LNHDA and CDR2 SQIVND (reference sequence). CDR3 sequence reads: CASSILQGFYDQPQHF. The CDR3 region has the DNA TGTGCCAGTAGTATCTTACAGGGGTTTTACGATCAGCCCCAGCATTTT. Filled out from reference TRBV19 and TRBJ1-5, the complete variable domain reads DGGITQSPKYLFRKEGQNVTLSCEQNLNHDAMYWYRQDPGQGLRLIYYSQIVNDFQKGDIAEGYSVSREKKESFPLTVTSAQKNPTAFYLCASSILQGFYDQPQHFGDGTRLSIL.

In its sample, this clonotype was seen a few times. The J gene is TRBJ2-7, the V gene TRBV4-3, with TRBD2 as a possible D gene (6 bases). The CDR3 runs 14 residues. Germline lookup yields CDR1 LGHNA and CDR2 YSLEER. V lost 1 base to trimming and J lost 2 bases, with 9 bases between them. CDR3 in amino acids: CASSQARGTYEQYF. CDR3 sequence (DNA): TGCGCCAGCAGCCAAGCCCGCGGGACCTACGAGCAGTACTTC.

This chain connects TRBV10-3 to TRBJ2-1, with TRBD2 matching 9 bases. Germline trimming cut 0 bases from V and 7 bases from J; bases unmatched to any gene: 10. Germline CDR1 and CDR2: ENHRY and SYGVKD. The CDR3 totals 17 residues. This CDR3 is CAISESPRAGGRNEQFF. The CDR3 DNA sequence: TGTGCCATCAGTGAGTCTCCCCGGGCGGGAGGGAGGAATGAGCAGTTCTTC.

The sample holds a few counts of this clonotype. The genes are TRBV29-1 and TRBJ1-1; D unclear. This CDR3 region has 13 residues. Germline CDR1 reads SQVTM; CDR2 reads ANQGSEA. V lost 2 bases, J lost 1 base, and 8 bases lay in between. This CDR3 is CSVERQQNTEAFF. CDR3 DNA sequence: TGCAGCGTTGAACGGCAGCAGAACACTGAAGCTTTCTTT.

This clonotype appeared a single time. This sequence joins TRBV2 and TRBJ2-3, with 11 bases lining up with TRBD2. This CDR3 contains 16 residues. CDR1 SNHLY and CDR2 FYNNEI come from the germline V gene. V lost 6 bases, J lost 0 bases, and 5 bases stayed unmatched. DNA for the CDR3: TGTGCCAGCAGGAAGGGACTAGCGGTTAGCACAGATACGCAGTATTTT. It codes for CASRKGLAVSTDTQYF.

This clonotype appeared many times. The chain links TRBV28 to TRBJ1-6; D is unclear. V gave up 2 bases and J gave up 0 bases, with 14 bases separating them. The CDR3 covers 18 residues. Germline values: CDR1 MDHEN, CDR2 SYDVKM. This CDR3 reads CASSLLGPESSYNSPLHF. The DNA for the CDR3 is TGTGCCAGCAGTTTACTTGGGCCGGAGAGCTCCTATAATTCACCCCTCCACTTT.

This clonotype was recorded a few times. J is TRBJ2-1 and V is TRBV24-1; unclear D gene. The germline CDR1 and CDR2 sequences are KGHDR and SFDVKD. This CDR3 is built from 13 residues. Between the trimmed V and J ends, which lost 1 base and 5 bases, there was a span of 5 bases. The CDR3 reads CATSDFGNNEQFF. CDR3 sequence (DNA): TGTGCCACCAGTGATTTTGGGAACAATGAGCAGTTCTTC.

This clonotype was detected a few times. This sequence may be a read error, since a much larger clone differs from it by one base. This sequence joins TRBV7-8 and TRBJ2-7; 7 bases agree with TRBD2. CDR1 is SGHVS, CDR2 FQNEAQ, per germline. The CDR3 covers 14 residues. V dropped 1 base and J dropped 3; count of bases not matched to a gene: 3. The CDR3 DNA is TGTGCCAGCAGCTTAGTCGCTAGCGGCTACGAGCAGTACGTC. Residues: CASSLVASGYEQYV.

This clonotype occurred a few times. CDR3 in DNA: TGTGCCAGCAGTCCGGGAACACCCTACGAGCAGTACGTC. Translation gives CASSPGTPYEQYV. V gene TRBV6-1 combines with J gene TRBJ2-7; perhaps TRBD2 as D (5 bases). V lost 5 bases and J lost 2, with 10 bases in between. The CDR3 is made up of 13 amino acids. Germline V gene sequence: CDR1 MNHNS, CDR2 SASEGT.

The chain is built from TRBV5-4 and TRBJ1-5; D may be TRBD1 (5 bases). The V end lost 5 bases, the J end lost 5 bases, and 11 bases lay between the germline ends. The CDR3 is made up of 13 amino acids. CDR1 is SGHNT, CDR2 YYREEE, per germline (reference sequence). The CDR3 sequence: CASREGPDQPQHF. DNA of the CDR3: TGTGCCAGCAGGGAGGGGCCAGATCAGCCCCAGCATTTT. The whole variable domain, remainder taken from reference TRBV5-4 and TRBJ1-5, is ETGVTQSPTHLIKTRGQQVTLRCSSQSGHNTVSWYQQALGQGPQFIFQYYREEENGRGNFPPRFSGLQFPNYSSELNVNALELDDSALYLCASREGPDQPQHFGDGTRLSIL.

Here the CDR3 reads CASSISLSSYNEQFF. The CDR3 DNA reads TGTGCCAGTAGTATCTCGCTCAGCTCCTACAATGAGCAGTTCTTC. This sequence joins TRBV19 and TRBJ2-1; D unclear. The CDR3 sequence is 15 residues long. Germline V gives CDR1 LNHDA, CDR2 SQIVND (reference sequence). Trimming removed 3 bases at V and 0 bases at J, with 9 bases between. The entire variable domain, with the rest obtained from reference TRBV19 and TRBJ2-1, is as follows: DGGITQSPKYLFRKEGQNVTLSCEQNLNHDAMYWYRQDPGQGLRLIYYSQIVNDFQKGDIAEGYSVSREKKESFPLTVTSAQKNPTAFYLCASSISLSSYNEQFFGPGTRLTVL.

V and J are TRBV6-6 and TRBJ2-7; TRBD1 matches 8 bases. The junction had 8 bases not matched to a gene; V was cut back by 5 bases and J by 5 bases. Germline CDR1 reads MNHNY; CDR2 reads SVGAGI (reference sequence). The CDR3 sequence is 14 residues long. Here the CDR3 reads CASSLRTGSHEQYV. CDR3 sequence (DNA): TGTGCCAGCAGTCTCCGGACAGGGAGCCACGAGCAGTACGTC.

This clonotype was found many times. The chain recombines TRBV7-3 with TRBJ2-3; 11 bases are shared with TRBD1. Losses at the gene ends were 5 bases for V and 5 bases for J; bases not matched to a gene: 3. Germline-derived CDR1 and CDR2 are SGHTA and FQGTGA. This CDR3 is 14 amino acids long. CDR3 protein: CASSPDRGLDTQYF. CDR3 DNA: TGTGCCAGCAGCCCGGACAGGGGGCTAGATACGCAGTATTTT.

This clonotype showed up many times. The rearrangement links TRBV7-2 to TRBJ2-3; D is uncertain. The CDR3 spans 13 residues. V was cut by 10 bases and J by 0 bases, with 11 bases left in between. CDR1 and CDR2 (germline): SGHTA, FQGNSA. The CDR3 bases are TGTGCCACTCCGCGGTCTAGCACAGATACGCAGTATTTT. Translated, it gives CATPRSSTDTQYF. Filled out from reference TRBV7-2 and TRBJ2-3, the complete variable domain reads GAGVSQSPSNKVTEKGKDVELRCDPISGHTALYWYRQSLGQGLEFLIYFQGNSAPDKSGLPSDRFSAERTGGSVSTLTIQRTQQEDSAVYLCATPRSSTDTQYFGPGTRLTVL.

The CDR3 here is CASGWGLAGKETQYF. In DNA, the CDR3 is TGTGCTAGTGGTTGGGGACTAGCGGGAAAAGAGACCCAGTACTTC. The V and J genes are TRBV12-5 and TRBJ2-5; 13 bases match TRBD2. Germline V lookup: CDR1 LGHNT, CDR2 FRNRAP. This CDR3 spans 15 amino acids. The V and J ends lost 4 bases and 3 bases, in that order; junction bases with no gene match: 2.

V is TRBV7-3 and J is TRBJ1-4; TRBD1 might be the D (5 bases). Trimming pared 2 bases from V and 5 bases from J, leaving 15 bases between. Germline CDR1 SGHTA, CDR2 FQGTGA. This CDR3 contains 16 residues. DNA of the CDR3: TGTGCCAGCAGCTTAGAGCCCCAGGGCTTAAATGAAAAACTGTTTTTT. This gives the protein CASSLEPQGLNEKLFF. The full variable domain, in which reference TRBV7-3 and TRBJ1-4 provide the parts outside the CDR3, is GAGVSQTPSNKVTEKGKYVELRCDPISGHTALYWYRQSLGQGPEFLIYFQGTGAADDSGLPNDRFFAVRPEGSVSTLKIQRTERGDSAVYLCASSLEPQGLNEKLFFGSGTQLSVL.

This clonotype appeared a few times. V gene TRBV29-1 combines with J gene TRBJ1-2; D remains unclear. CDR3 length equals 15 residues. CDR1 and CDR2 from the germline V gene are SQVTM and ANQGSEA. Deletions cut 3 bases from V and 0 bases from J, with 14 bases between. The CDR3 is CSVEKSLRPNYGYTF. The CDR3 coding sequence is TGCAGCGTTGAGAAAAGCCTCCGGCCTAACTATGGCTACACCTTC.

This clonotype was detected a few times. The rearrangement uses TRBV7-2 and TRBJ1-4, with 7 positions matching TRBD1. Germline loops: CDR1 SGHTA, CDR2 FQGNSA. The CDR3 has 12 residues. V lost 5 bases, J lost 12 bases, and 6 bases stayed unmatched. This CDR3 reads CASSQDREQLFF. The CDR3 DNA is TGTGCCAGCAGCCAAGACAGGGAACAACTGTTTTTT.

J is TRBJ2-1 and V is TRBV3-1; D is unresolved. V was clipped by 1 base and J by 9 bases, with 7 bases between them. Germline CDR1 and CDR2: LGHDT and YNNKEL (reference sequence). The CDR3 consists of 12 residues. The CDR3 region has the DNA TGTGCCAGCAGCCAAGTCTACGGTGAGCAGTTCTTC. Its protein is CASSQVYGEQFF.

The rearrangement joins TRBV28 to TRBJ2-1; D ambiguous. CDR1 and CDR2 from the germline V gene are MDHEN and SYDVKM. This CDR3 comprises 14 residues. The V gene lost 5 bases and the J gene lost 3 bases, with 11 bases spanning the gap. The CDR3 region has the DNA TGTGCCAGCAGTACCGCCCGAGGCTACAATGAGCAGTTCTTC. This sequence encodes CASSTARGYNEQFF.

This clonotype was found a few times. The chain combines TRBV5-4 with TRBJ2-5; 7 nucleotides match TRBD2. Trimming at V came to 4 bases and at J to 5 bases, leaving 14 bases not matched to a gene. The CDR3 is made up of 16 amino acids. The V gene's germline CDR1 is SGHNT and CDR2 YYREEE (reference sequence). CDR3: CASSPQMGGPRETQYF. The CDR3 nucleotides read TGTGCCAGCAGCCCCCAGATGGGAGGGCCTCGTGAGACCCAGTACTTC.

This clonotype occurred a few times. Since the CDR3 does not end with the conserved phenylalanine or tryptophan, this likely comes from a read error. The chain links TRBV12-3 or TRBV12-4 to TRBJ1-5; D possibly corresponds to TRBD1 (5 bases). CDR3 length: 13 amino acids. Deletions cut 5 bases from V and 8 bases from J, with 13 bases between. The CDR3 nucleotides are TGTGCCAGCAGTGCGGGACTCCTGAAGCCCCAGCATTCT. Amino acid sequence: CASSAGLLKPQHS.

The chain is built from TRBV18 and TRBJ2-3, with D perhaps matching TRBD2 (6 bases). Germline-derived CDR1 and CDR2 are KGHSH and LQKENI. CDR3 length: 15 amino acids. Trimming removed 4 bases at V and 8 bases at J, with 19 bases between. CDR3 in amino acids: CASSLKEGQLGTQYF. The DNA of the CDR3 is TGTGCCAGCTCACTGAAGGAGGGCCAATTGGGTACGCAGTATTTT.

This clonotype was seen many times. This chain connects TRBV7-2 to TRBJ2-1; perhaps D is TRBD1 or TRBD2 (5 bases each). CDR1 is SGHTA, CDR2 FQGNSA, per germline. Trimming took 1 base from V and 9 from J, leaving 13 bases between them. The CDR3 spans 14 residues. The CDR3 DNA reads TGTGCCAGCAGCTTAGTTGGGGGAGCCTCTGAGCAGTTCTTC. This gives the protein CASSLVGGASEQFF.

This clonotype was recorded at least ten times. V usage is TRBV7-8 and J usage is TRBJ2-1; TRBD2 is a possible D gene (6 bases). Germline-derived CDR1 and CDR2 are SGHVS and FQNEAQ. Trimming took off 4 bases at V and 3 bases at J, with 16 bases between the two ends. This CDR3 spans 16 amino acids. The CDR3 DNA sequence: TGTGCCAGCAGCTCTAGCGCGGCCCAGGGCTACAATGAGCAGTTCTTC. Its translation: CASSSSAAQGYNEQFF.